This T cell receptor (beta chain) comes out of a study of T cells in Graves' hyperthyroidism and ophthalmopathy. Amplified TCR beta CDR3 regions derived from RNA transcripts. RT-PCR in the first round (using the HTBI primer set) targeted the TCR CDR3. TCRdb reprocessed the multiplex PCR reads with MiXCR, giving one entry per CDR3 protein. Of some 500,000 distinct CDR3 sequences in the sample, roughly 24% were seen once. Broader study findings: Among clonotypes expanded in thyroid above 0.001, most were also found in blood.

CDR3 length equals 11 residues. Per the germline V gene, CDR1 is DFQATT and CDR2 is SNEGSKA (reference sequence). Trimming removed 5 bases at V and 6 bases at J, with 11 bases between. This clonotype occurred many times. Its antigen is not identified. This TCR was sampled from a woman in her twenties or thirties with Graves' ophthalmopathy. The rearrangement joins TRBV20-1 to TRBJ2-7; D unresolved. Sequencing was done on a sample of blood. The chain's CDR3 is CSAGPGAEQYF. CDR3 in DNA: TGCAGTGCTGGCCCGGGTGCCGAGCAGTACTTC.